This T cell receptor (beta chain) was captured by sequencing in a study of lymphopenia after photon versus proton radiotherapy. Clones were sequenced by immunoSEQ multiplex PCR, and TCRdb holds only the in-frame ones, with some missing. Altogether about 3,800 clones are present, approximately 74% being singletons, with the ten largest covering approximately 50%. This clone was observed a few times. Sequencing was performed on peripheral blood, taken from a patient treated with proton-based radiotherapy. This clonotype was obtained from an elderly man with esophageal cancer.

CDR3 sequence: CASRTAGGNYGYTF. Here the CDR3 DNA reads TGTGCCAGCAGGACCGCGGGGGGGAACTATGGCTACACCTTC. V and J are TRBV10-3 and TRBJ1-2, with D maybe TRBD1 (5 bases). Trimming left V 10 bases short and J 2 bases short, with 17 bases between. The CDR3 is 14 residues long. Germline V gives CDR1 ENHRY, CDR2 SYGVKD.